This entry lists 9 T cell receptor beta chains sequenced from one sample in a study of blood T cell repertoires in COVID-19. Assay: immunoSEQ multiplex PCR; the TCRdb copy retains only in-frame clones and omits some. Of under 150,000 clones in the sample, 85% were seen once. Sequencing used peripheral blood. These receptors came from a human donor in a cohort sampled during active COVID-19.

The rearrangement links TRBV25-1 to TRBJ1-1, with a tentative D call TRBD1 (5 bases). Per germline, CDR1 MGHDK and CDR2 SYGVNS. The CDR3 loop spans 12 amino acids. Between the trimmed V and J ends, which lost 10 bases and 1 base, there was a span of 10 bases. CDR3 bases: TGTGCCACTACAGGCTGGAACACTGAAGCTTTCTTT. Protein: CATTGWNTEAFF.

This clone was picked up a small number of times. The genes are TRBV27 and TRBJ2-7; maybe TRBD1 (7 bases). Per the germline V gene, CDR1 is MNHEY and CDR2 is SMNVEV (reference sequence). The CDR3 totals 17 residues. V was shortened by 6 bases and J by 1 base, with 22 bases between the two germline ends. CDR3 sequence: CASRPRQGLTFSYEQYF. The DNA for the CDR3 is TGTGCCAGCAGGCCGCGACAGGGACTTACGTTTTCCTACGAGCAGTACTTC.

The chain uses TRBV20-1 and TRBJ2-1; TRBD2 is a possible D gene (6 bases). Germline values: CDR1 DFQATT, CDR2 SNEGSKA (reference sequence). The CDR3 totals 13 residues. The V and J ends lost 3 bases and 9 bases respectively, with 15 bases between them. In DNA form, the CDR3 reads TGCAGTGCTAGTTCCAGCGGGTGGGGTGAGCAGTTCTTC. This translates into CSASSSGWGEQFF.

This chain joins TRBV6-5 and TRBJ2-3; weak D call: TRBD2 (6 bases). CDR1 and CDR2 from the germline V gene are MNHEY and SVGAGI. The CDR3 covers 14 residues. V lost 0 bases to trimming and J lost 3 bases, with 7 bases between them. CDR3 sequence reads: CASSYSLATDTQYF. The CDR3 DNA is TGTGCCAGCAGTTACTCGCTAGCGACAGATACGCAGTATTTT.

This sequence joins TRBV30 and TRBJ1-4; 8 nucleotides agree with TRBD1. The V segment lost 0 bases and the J segment 7 bases; nucleotides outside the gene matches: 4. The CDR3 sequence is 14 residues long. Germline CDR1 and CDR2: GTSNPN and SVGIG (reference sequence). CDR3: CAWSVGRGPEKLFF. The CDR3 coding sequence is TGTGCCTGGAGTGTCGGCAGGGGGCCTGAAAAACTGTTTTTT.

The V call is TRBV12-5, the J call TRBJ1-1; D might be TRBD1 (5 bases). The V end lost 4 bases, the J end lost 4 bases, and 10 bases lay between the germline ends. The V gene's germline CDR1 is LGHNT and CDR2 FRNRAP. The CDR3 contains 13 residues. The CDR3 nucleotides read TGTGCTAGTGGTTGGGGCGGGGGCACTGAAGCTTTCTTT. It is translated as CASGWGGGTEAFF.

The V and J genes are TRBV19 and TRBJ1-1; D not resolved. This CDR3 has 12 residues. Germline CDR1 LNHDA, CDR2 SQIVND (reference sequence). The V and J ends lost 6 bases and 8 bases respectively, with 13 bases between them. The CDR3 spells CASSTDTVEAFF. CDR3 nucleotide sequence: TGTGCCAGTAGCACTGACACAGTAGAAGCTTTCTTT.

This chain links TRBV5-1 with TRBJ2-4; TRBD1 aligns across 8 bases. In germline, CDR1 is SGHRS, CDR2 YFSETQ. The CDR3 is 14 residues long. J gave up 5 bases and V 6 bases, and 7 bases lay outside the gene matches. CDR3 sequence (DNA): TGCGCCAGCACCCAGACAGGGGTCGAAAACATTCAGTACTTC. Its protein product is CASTQTGVENIQYF.

This rearrangement joins TRBV10-3 to TRBJ2-7, with D possibly matching TRBD1 (5 bases). Germline CDR1 ENHRY, CDR2 SYGVKD. V was cut by 3 bases and J by 0 bases, with 12 bases left in between. The CDR3 is made up of 15 amino acids. The chain's CDR3 is CAISDRTLSSYEQYF. Here the CDR3 DNA reads TGTGCCATCAGTGATAGGACACTCAGCTCCTACGAGCAGTACTTC.